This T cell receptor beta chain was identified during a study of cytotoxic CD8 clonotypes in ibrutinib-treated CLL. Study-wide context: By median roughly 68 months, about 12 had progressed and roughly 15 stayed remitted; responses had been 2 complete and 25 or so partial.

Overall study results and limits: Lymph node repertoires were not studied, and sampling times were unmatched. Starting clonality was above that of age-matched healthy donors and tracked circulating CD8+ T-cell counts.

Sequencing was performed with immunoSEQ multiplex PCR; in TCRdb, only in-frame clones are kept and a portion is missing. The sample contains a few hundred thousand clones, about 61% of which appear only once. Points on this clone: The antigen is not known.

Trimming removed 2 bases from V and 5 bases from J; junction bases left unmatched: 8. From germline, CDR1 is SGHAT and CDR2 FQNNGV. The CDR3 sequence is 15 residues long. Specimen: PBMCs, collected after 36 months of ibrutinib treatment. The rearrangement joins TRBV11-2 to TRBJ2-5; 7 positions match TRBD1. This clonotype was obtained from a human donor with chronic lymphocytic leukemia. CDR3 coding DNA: TGTGCCAGCAGCTTAACAGGGGCGTATAGGGAGACCCAGTACTTC. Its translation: CASSLTGAYRETQYF.